Described below is a single T cell receptor beta chain sequence and its context. The entry originates in a study of T cell responses to AZD1222 COVID-19 vaccine. The CDR3 has 14 residues. V lost 4 bases to trimming and J lost 2 bases, with 13 bases between them. Germline V gene data show CDR1 as SGHRS and CDR2 as YFSETQ. Only in-frame clones appear in the TCRdb table, and some are missing; sequencing was by immunoSEQ multiplex PCR. The sample records approximately 150,000 clones, less than 95% being singletons. The sample consisted of peripheral blood, taken on day 0 of AZD1222 vaccination. This chain links TRBV5-1 with TRBJ2-7; no firm D call. The receptor comes from an adult in good health. This chain's CDR3 is CASSLETWTYEQYF. The CDR3 nucleotides read TGCGCCAGCAGCCTGGAGACTTGGACCTACGAGCAGTACTTC.